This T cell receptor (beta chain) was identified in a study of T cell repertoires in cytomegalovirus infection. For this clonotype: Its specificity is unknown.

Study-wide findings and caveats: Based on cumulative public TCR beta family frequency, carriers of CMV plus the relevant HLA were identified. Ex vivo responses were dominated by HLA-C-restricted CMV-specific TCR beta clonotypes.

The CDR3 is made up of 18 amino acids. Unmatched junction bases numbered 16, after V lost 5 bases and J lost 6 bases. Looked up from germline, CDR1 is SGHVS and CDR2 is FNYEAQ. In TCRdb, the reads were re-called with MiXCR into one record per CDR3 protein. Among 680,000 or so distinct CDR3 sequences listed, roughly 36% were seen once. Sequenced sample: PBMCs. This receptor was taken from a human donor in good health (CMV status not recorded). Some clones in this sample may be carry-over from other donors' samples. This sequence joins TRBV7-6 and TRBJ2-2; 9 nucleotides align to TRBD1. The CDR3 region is CASSHIGLDRGNAGELFF. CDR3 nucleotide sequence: TGTGCCAGCAGCCACATAGGTCTGGACAGGGGAAACGCCGGGGAGCTGTTTTTT.